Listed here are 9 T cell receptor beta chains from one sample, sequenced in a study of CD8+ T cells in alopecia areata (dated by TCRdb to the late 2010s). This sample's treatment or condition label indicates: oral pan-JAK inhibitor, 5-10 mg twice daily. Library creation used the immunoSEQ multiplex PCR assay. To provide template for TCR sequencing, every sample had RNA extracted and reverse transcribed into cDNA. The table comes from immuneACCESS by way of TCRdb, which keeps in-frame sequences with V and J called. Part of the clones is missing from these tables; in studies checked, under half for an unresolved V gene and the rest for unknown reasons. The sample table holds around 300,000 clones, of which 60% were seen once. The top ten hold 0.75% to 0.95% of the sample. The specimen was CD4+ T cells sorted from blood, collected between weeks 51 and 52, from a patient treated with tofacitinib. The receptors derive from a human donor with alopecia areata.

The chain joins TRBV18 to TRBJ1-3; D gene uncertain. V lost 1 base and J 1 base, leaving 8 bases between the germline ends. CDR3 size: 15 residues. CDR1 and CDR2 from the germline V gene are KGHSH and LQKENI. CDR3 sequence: CASSPQGWSGNTIYF. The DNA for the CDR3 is TGTGCCAGCTCACCACAGGGATGGTCTGGAAACACCATATATTTT.

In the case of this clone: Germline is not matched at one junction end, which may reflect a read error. CDR3 nucleotides: TGTGCTAGCAGACTAAGAGACGGCACCGGGGAGCTGTTTTTT. It translates to CASRLRDGTGELFF. The genes are TRBV7-7 and TRBJ2-2, with a possible D match to TRBD2 (5 bases). Germline lookup yields CDR1 SSHAT and CDR2 FNYEAQ (reference sequence). CDR3 length: 14 residues.

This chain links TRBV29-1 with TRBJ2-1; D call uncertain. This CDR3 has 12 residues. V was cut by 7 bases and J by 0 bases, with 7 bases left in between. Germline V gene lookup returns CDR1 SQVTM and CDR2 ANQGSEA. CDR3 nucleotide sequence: TGCAGCGGATCGAGCTCCTACAATGAGCAGTTCTTC. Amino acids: CSGSSSYNEQFF.

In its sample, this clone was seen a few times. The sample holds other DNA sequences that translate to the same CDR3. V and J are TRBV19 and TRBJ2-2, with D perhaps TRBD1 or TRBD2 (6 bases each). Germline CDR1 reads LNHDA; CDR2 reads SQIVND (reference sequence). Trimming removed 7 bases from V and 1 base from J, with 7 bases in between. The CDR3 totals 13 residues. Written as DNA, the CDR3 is TGTGCCAGTAAGGGGGGGAACACCGGGGAGCTGTTTTTT. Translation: CASKGGNTGELFF.

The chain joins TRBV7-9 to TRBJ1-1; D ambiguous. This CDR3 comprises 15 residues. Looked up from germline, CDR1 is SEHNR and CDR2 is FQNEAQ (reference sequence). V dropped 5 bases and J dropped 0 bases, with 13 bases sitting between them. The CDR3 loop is CASSRSVGMNTEAFF. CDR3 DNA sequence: TGTGCCAGCAGCCGATCCGTAGGAATGAACACTGAAGCTTTCTTT. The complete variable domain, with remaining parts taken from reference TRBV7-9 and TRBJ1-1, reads DTGVSQNPRHKITKRGQNVTFRCDPISEHNRLYWYRQTLGQGPEFLTYFQNEAQLEKSRLLSDRFSAERPKGSFSTLEIQRTEQGDSAMYLCASSRSVGMNTEAFFGQGTRLTVV.

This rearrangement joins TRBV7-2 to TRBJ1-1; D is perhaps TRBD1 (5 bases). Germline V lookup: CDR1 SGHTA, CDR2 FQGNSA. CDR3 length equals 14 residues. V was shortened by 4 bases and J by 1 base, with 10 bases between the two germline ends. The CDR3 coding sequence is TGTGCCAGCAGCTCGACAGCTTGGAACACTGAAGCTTTCTTT. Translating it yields CASSSTAWNTEAFF.

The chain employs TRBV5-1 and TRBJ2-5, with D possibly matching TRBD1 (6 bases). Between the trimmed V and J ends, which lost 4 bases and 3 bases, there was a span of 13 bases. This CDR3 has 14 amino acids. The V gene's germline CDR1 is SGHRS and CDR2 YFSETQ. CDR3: CASSVQGREETQYF. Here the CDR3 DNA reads TGCGCCAGCAGCGTACAGGGCCGGGAAGAGACCCAGTACTTC.

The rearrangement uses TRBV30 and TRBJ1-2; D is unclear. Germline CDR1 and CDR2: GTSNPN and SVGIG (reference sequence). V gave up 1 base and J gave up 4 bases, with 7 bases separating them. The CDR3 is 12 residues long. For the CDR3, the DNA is TGTGCCTGGAGTGGCGGGATCTATGGCTACACCTTC. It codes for CAWSGGIYGYTF.

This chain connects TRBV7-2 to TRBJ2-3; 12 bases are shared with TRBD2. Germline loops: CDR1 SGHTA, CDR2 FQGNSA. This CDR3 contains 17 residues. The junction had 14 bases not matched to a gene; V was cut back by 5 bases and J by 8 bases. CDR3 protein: CASSQVTSGGSPVTQYF. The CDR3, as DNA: TGTGCCAGCAGCCAAGTGACTAGCGGGGGATCTCCAGTTACGCAGTATTTT.